This TCR beta chain came from a study of shared clonotypes between healthy human individuals. Study-wide results and caveats: It was observed that roughly 4.8% of naive CD4 clonotypes were shared across a few donors. When compared with the clonotypes that were shared by all four sorted-subset donors, the non-shared clonotypes turned out to have lower generation probabilities.

The germline CDR1 and CDR2 sequences are MNHEY and SVGAGI. The CDR3 extends over 15 amino acids. The junction had 5 bases not matched to a gene; V was cut back by 2 bases and J by 3 bases. To note about this clone: Its antigen remains unknown.

The authors distributed each subset's genomic DNA evenly over several immunoSEQ plates. TCRdb's table, derived via immunoSEQ multiplex PCR, lists solely in-frame clones and lacks some. Altogether 2 million to 2.5 million clones are present, 85% to 95% being singletons, with the ten largest covering 0.1% to 0.15%. The gene calls are TRBV6-5 and TRBJ2-3, with 7 bases lining up with TRBD1. The sequenced sample was naive CD4+ T cells sorted from blood. Subset denoted: CD45RA+ positively selected. This clonotype originated in a man aged 18 to 29 in good health. The CDR3 region has the DNA TGTGCCAGCAGTTACACTACGGACAGGACAGATACGCAGTATTTT. Its protein is CASSYTTDRTDTQYF.